A single sample gave rise to the 21 T cell receptor beta chains below, sequenced in a study of CD8+ T cells in alopecia areata. In each case, RNA was isolated and then reverse transcribed into cDNA as the sequencing template. The data were produced by immunoSEQ multiplex PCR, yet TCRdb's version contains in-frame clones alone and is incomplete. The repertoire holds around 200,000 clones, with 55% to 70% as singletons. Treatment of the sample: oral pan-JAK inhibitor, 5-10 mg twice daily. This sample comprised CD4+ T cells sorted from blood, obtained at week 4, from a patient treated with tofacitinib. The source of these receptors is a human donor with alopecia areata.

The chain combines TRBV19 with TRBJ2-3, with D unresolved. Germline V CDR1 and CDR2: LNHDA, SQIVND (reference sequence). V dropped 5 bases and J dropped 0 bases, with 12 bases sitting between them. This CDR3 spans 15 amino acids. DNA for the CDR3: TGTGCCAGTAGTCCCCCCGGAATTAGCACAGATACGCAGTATTTT. This sequence encodes CASSPPGISTDTQYF.

This chain uses TRBV2 with TRBJ2-5; D remains ambiguous. The CDR3 runs 13 residues. Germline CDR1 is SNHLY and CDR2 is FYNNEI. V lost 10 bases to trimming and J lost 5 bases, with 17 bases between them. The CDR3 spells CATSGSPAETQYF. The CDR3 region has the DNA TGTGCCACCTCGGGCTCCCCGGCGGAGACCCAGTACTTC.

The CDR3 loop is CASSQDGLANNEQFF. For the CDR3, the DNA is TGTGCCAGCAGCCAAGATGGCCTAGCCAACAATGAGCAGTTCTTC. The V gene is TRBV14, the J gene TRBJ2-1; TRBD2 is a possible D gene (5 bases). Germline V CDR1 and CDR2: SGHDN, FVKESK. The CDR3 has 15 residues. Trimming cost V 0 bases and J 5 bases, with 11 bases left between them.

V usage is TRBV5-1 and J usage is TRBJ1-1; no clear D. V shed 0 bases and J shed 5 bases, with 11 bases lying between them. The CDR3 extends over 14 amino acids. The germline CDR1 and CDR2 sequences are SGHRS and YFSETQ. CDR3 nucleotide sequence: TGCGCCAGCAGCTTGGATAGGGTCCGGACTGAAGCTTTCTTT. It specifies CASSLDRVRTEAFF.

The chain has TRBV4-3 and TRBJ2-2; 8 nucleotides match TRBD2. The CDR3 loop spans 16 amino acids. Germline CDR1 LGHNA, CDR2 YSLEER. The J segment lost 6 bases and the V segment lost 1 base, leaving 7 bases of the junction unmatched. CDR3 sequence: CASSQAGLDPPGELFF. The CDR3 coding sequence is TGCGCCAGCAGCCAAGCGGGACTAGACCCTCCCGGGGAGCTGTTTTTT.

The chain recombines TRBV30 with TRBJ2-1; perhaps TRBD1 as D (6 bases). The V and J ends lost 3 bases and 8 bases respectively, with 17 bases between them. Germline-derived CDR1 and CDR2 are GTSNPN and SVGIG (reference sequence). This CDR3 region has 14 residues. The CDR3 is CAWRLQGWLDEQFF. As DNA, the CDR3 is TGTGCCTGGAGATTACAGGGTTGGTTGGATGAGCAGTTCTTC.

About this clone itself: The junction departs from germline at one end; a sequencing error may be responsible. This rearrangement joins TRBV29-1 to TRBJ1-1, with D hard to call. Germline V gene data show CDR1 as SQVTM and CDR2 as ANQGSEA. The CDR3 is 11 amino acids. The CDR3 loop reads CTVGQDTEAFF. In DNA form, the CDR3 reads TGTACAGTAGGGCAGGATACTGAAGCTTTCTTT.

CDR3 DNA sequence: TGTGCCTGGACAGGCACAGTCCGGACCGGGGAGCTGTTTTTT. Translating it yields CAWTGTVRTGELFF. The chain has TRBV30 and TRBJ2-2; D remains ambiguous. V was trimmed by 4 bases and J by 5 bases, leaving 14 bases between them. This CDR3 comprises 14 residues. Per germline, CDR1 GTSNPN and CDR2 SVGIG (reference sequence).

This clone was observed once. V and J are TRBV5-1 and TRBJ2-1; 10 nucleotides agree with TRBD2. V shed 4 bases, J shed 0 bases, and the junction held 16 bases outside the gene matches. The CDR3 is 20 amino acids. From germline, CDR1 is SGHRS and CDR2 YFSETQ. CDR3 protein: CASSMMAGLAGASSYNEQFF. CDR3 coding DNA: TGCGCCAGCAGCATGATGGCGGGGCTAGCGGGGGCCTCCTCCTACAATGAGCAGTTCTTC.

The CDR3: CASSWDYDSNQPQHF. As DNA, the CDR3 is TGTGCCAGCAGCTGGGACTACGATAGCAATCAGCCCCAGCATTTT. This rearrangement joins TRBV7-2 to TRBJ1-5; D might be TRBD1 (5 bases). The CDR3 is made up of 15 amino acids. V was shortened by 4 bases and J by 0 bases, with 10 bases between the two germline ends. CDR1 and CDR2 from the germline V gene are SGHTA and FQGNSA. The complete variable domain, with remaining parts taken from reference TRBV7-2 and TRBJ1-5, reads GAGVSQSPSNKVTEKGKDVELRCDPISGHTALYWYRQSLGQGLEFLIYFQGNSAPDKSGLPSDRFSAERTGGSVSTLTIQRTQQEDSAVYLCASSWDYDSNQPQHFGDGTRLSIL.

The CDR3: CAWSFGQGKAFF. For the CDR3, the DNA is TGTGCCTGGAGCTTTGGACAGGGCAAAGCTTTCTTT. The genes are TRBV30 and TRBJ1-1; 8 bases align to TRBD1. CDR3 size: 12 residues. Looked up from germline, CDR1 is GTSNPN and CDR2 is SVGIG (reference sequence). V lost 3 bases to trimming and J lost 9 bases; unmatched junction nucleotides: 6.

This clone turned up a few times. V usage is TRBV10-3 and J usage is TRBJ2-5; D might be TRBD1 (5 bases). Germline V gene data show CDR1 as ENHRY and CDR2 as SYGVKD. V was trimmed by 4 bases and J by 1 base, leaving 7 bases between them. The CDR3 is made up of 13 amino acids. This chain's CDR3 is CAISGGPQETQYF. The CDR3 nucleotides read TGTGCCATCAGTGGGGGCCCCCAAGAGACCCAGTACTTC.

This clone has only a few counts. The V and J genes are TRBV29-1 and TRBJ2-7; D might be TRBD2 (5 bases). The CDR3 extends over 13 amino acids. V was cut by 7 bases and J by 2 bases, with 15 bases left in between. Germline CDR1 and CDR2: SQVTM and ANQGSEA. CDR3 coding DNA: TGCAGCGCCTCAGTCGGGGTCACCTACGAGCAGTACTTC. Amino acid sequence: CSASVGVTYEQYF.

This clone showed up just once. The rearrangement uses TRBV29-1 and TRBJ1-1; D might be TRBD1 (5 bases). The germline V gene encodes CDR1 SQVTM and CDR2 ANQGSEA. The CDR3 covers 18 residues. The germline V and J ends were trimmed by 0 bases and 0 bases, with 20 bases remaining between them. The CDR3 sequence is CSVEDGEQAIEVNTEAFF. The CDR3 nucleotides are TGCAGCGTTGAAGATGGGGAACAGGCGATAGAAGTGAACACTGAAGCTTTCTTT.

V and J are TRBV5-1 and TRBJ2-5, with 11 nucleotides matching TRBD2. This CDR3 comprises 16 residues. The germline V gene has CDR1 SGHRS and CDR2 YFSETQ. V was clipped by 0 bases and J by 5 bases; unmatched bases: 6. CDR3 nucleotide sequence: TGCGCCAGCAGCTTGGACGTAGCGGGGGGGCCGGAGACCCAGTACTTC. Translated: CASSLDVAGGPETQYF.

The chain joins TRBV29-1 to TRBJ1-2; 9 bases map to TRBD1. V was clipped by 6 bases and J by 4 bases; unmatched bases: 6. Germline-derived CDR1 and CDR2 are SQVTM and ANQGSEA. The CDR3 is 13 amino acids. The CDR3 loop reads CSVTGGLGYGYTF. CDR3 DNA: TGCAGCGTCACAGGGGGCTTAGGCTATGGCTACACCTTC.

This rearrangement joins TRBV29-1 to TRBJ2-6, with 8 bases that match TRBD1. Germline-derived CDR1 and CDR2 are SQVTM and ANQGSEA. CDR3 length equals 17 residues. Trimming at V came to 4 bases and at J to 0 bases, leaving 8 bases not matched to a gene. The CDR3 here is CSVVGRDRPSGANVLTF. CDR3 DNA sequence: TGCAGCGTTGTTGGCCGGGACAGGCCCTCTGGGGCCAACGTCCTGACTTTC.

This chain links TRBV5-4 with TRBJ2-5, with 9 bases matching TRBD2. J was trimmed by 0 bases and V by 3 bases; bases with no gene match: 6. Germline CDR1 SGHNT, CDR2 YYREEE (reference sequence). The CDR3 spans 16 residues. The CDR3 nucleotides are TGTGCCAGCAGCTCCAGATTAGCGGGGGACCAAGAGACCCAGTACTTC. Amino acids: CASSSRLAGDQETQYF. The whole variable domain, remainder taken from reference TRBV5-4 and TRBJ2-5, is ETGVTQSPTHLIKTRGQQVTLRCSSQSGHNTVSWYQQALGQGPQFIFQYYREEENGRGNFPPRFSGLQFPNYSSELNVNALELDDSALYLCASSSRLAGDQETQYFGPGTRLLVL.

This clone was observed a handful of times. V is TRBV5-6 and J is TRBJ1-1, with a tentative D call TRBD1 (6 bases). Trimming removed 2 bases from V and 4 bases from J, with 15 bases in between. CDR1 is SGHDT, CDR2 YYEEEE, per germline. The CDR3 runs to 15 residues. The CDR3 protein is CASSLQGGGTTEAFF. The DNA of the CDR3 is TGTGCCAGCAGCTTACAGGGCGGGGGTACCACTGAAGCTTTCTTT.

CDR3 sequence reads: CASSSQGSYEQYF. In DNA, the CDR3 is TGTGCCAGCAGCTCACAGGGATCCTACGAGCAGTACTTC. The V gene is TRBV13, the J gene TRBJ2-7, with D possibly matching TRBD1 (6 bases). Deletions cut 4 bases from V and 1 base from J, with 8 bases between. CDR1 PRHDT and CDR2 FYEKMQ come from the germline V gene (reference sequence). The CDR3 covers 13 residues.

This clone was observed once. One end of the junction varies from germline; a read error may be responsible. The chain recombines TRBV5-1 with TRBJ2-5, with 9 bases that match TRBD2. CDR1 and CDR2 (germline): SGHRS, YFSETQ. CDR3 length: 13 amino acids. CDR3 protein: CATSGGPQETQYF. The CDR3 nucleotides read TGCGCCACCAGCGGGGGGCCACAAGAGACCCAGTACTTC.